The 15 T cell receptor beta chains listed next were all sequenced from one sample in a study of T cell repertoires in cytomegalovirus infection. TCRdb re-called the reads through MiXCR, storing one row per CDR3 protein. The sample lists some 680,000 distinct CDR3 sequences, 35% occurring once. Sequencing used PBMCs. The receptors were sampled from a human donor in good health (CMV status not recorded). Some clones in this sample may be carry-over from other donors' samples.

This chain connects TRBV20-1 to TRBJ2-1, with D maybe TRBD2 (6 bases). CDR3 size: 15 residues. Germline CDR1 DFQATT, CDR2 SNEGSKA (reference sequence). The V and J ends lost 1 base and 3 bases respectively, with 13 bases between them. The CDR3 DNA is TGCAGTGCTAGAGTCACCACTAGCAGCTACAATGAGCAGTTCTTC. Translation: CSARVTTSSYNEQFF.

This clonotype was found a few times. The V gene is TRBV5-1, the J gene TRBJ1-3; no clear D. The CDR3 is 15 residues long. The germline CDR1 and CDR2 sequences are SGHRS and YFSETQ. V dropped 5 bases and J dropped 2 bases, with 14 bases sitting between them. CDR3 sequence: CASRPDVGAGNTIYF. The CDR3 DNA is TGCGCCAGCAGGCCGGACGTGGGAGCTGGAAACACCATATATTTT.

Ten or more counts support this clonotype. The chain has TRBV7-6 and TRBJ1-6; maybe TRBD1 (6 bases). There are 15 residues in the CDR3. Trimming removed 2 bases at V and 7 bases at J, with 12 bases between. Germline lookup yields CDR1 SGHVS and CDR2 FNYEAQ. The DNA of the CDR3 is TGTGCCAGCAGCTTACGGACAGCGGAGAATTCACCCCTCCACTTT. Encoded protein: CASSLRTAENSPLHF.

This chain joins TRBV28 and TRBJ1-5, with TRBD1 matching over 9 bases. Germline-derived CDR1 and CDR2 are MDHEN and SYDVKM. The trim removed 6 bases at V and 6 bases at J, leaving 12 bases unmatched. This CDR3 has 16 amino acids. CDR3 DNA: TGTGCCAGCAGCCAAACTTTGGGACAGGGCGTTCAGCCCCAGCATTTT. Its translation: CASSQTLGQGVQPQHF. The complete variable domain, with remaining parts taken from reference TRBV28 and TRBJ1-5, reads DVKVTQSSRYLVKRTGEKVFLECVQDMDHENMFWYRQDPGLGLRLIYFSYDVKMKEKGDIPEGYSVSREKKERFSLILESASTNQTSMYLCASSQTLGQGVQPQHFGDGTRLSIL.

DNA of the CDR3: TGCGCCAGCAGCTTAGGCGGGGAGAAGAACACTGAAGCTTTCTTT. Translated, it gives CASSLGGEKNTEAFF. The rearrangement links TRBV5-1 to TRBJ1-1, with no clear D. V dropped 2 bases and J dropped 1 base, with 12 bases sitting between them. The CDR3 contains 15 residues. Germline V gives CDR1 SGHRS, CDR2 YFSETQ. Filled out from reference TRBV5-1 and TRBJ1-1, the complete variable domain reads KAGVTQTPRYLIKTRGQQVTLSCSPISGHRSVSWYQQTPGQGLQFLFEYFSETQRNKGNFPGRFSGRQFSNSRSEMNVSTLELGDSALYLCASSLGGEKNTEAFFGQGTRLTVV.

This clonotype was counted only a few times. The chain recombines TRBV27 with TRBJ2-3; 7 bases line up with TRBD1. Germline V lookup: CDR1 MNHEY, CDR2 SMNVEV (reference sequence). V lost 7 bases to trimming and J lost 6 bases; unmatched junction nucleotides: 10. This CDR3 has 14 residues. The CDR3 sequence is CASTSLGQVDTQYF. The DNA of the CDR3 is TGTGCCAGCACTTCTCTAGGACAGGTGGATACGCAGTATTTT.

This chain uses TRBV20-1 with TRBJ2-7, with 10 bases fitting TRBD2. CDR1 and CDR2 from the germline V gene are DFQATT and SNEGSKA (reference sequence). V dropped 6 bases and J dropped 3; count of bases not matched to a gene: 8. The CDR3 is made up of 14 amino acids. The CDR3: CSAEPGLASYEQYF. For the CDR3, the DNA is TGCAGTGCAGAACCGGGACTAGCGAGCTACGAGCAGTACTTC.

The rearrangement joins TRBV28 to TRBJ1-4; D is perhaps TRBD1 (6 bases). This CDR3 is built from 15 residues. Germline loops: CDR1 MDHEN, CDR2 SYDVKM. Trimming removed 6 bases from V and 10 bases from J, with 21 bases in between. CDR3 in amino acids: CASSSTTGQGGKLFF. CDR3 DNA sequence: TGTGCCAGCAGCTCAACGACAGGTCAAGGGGGAAAACTGTTTTTT.

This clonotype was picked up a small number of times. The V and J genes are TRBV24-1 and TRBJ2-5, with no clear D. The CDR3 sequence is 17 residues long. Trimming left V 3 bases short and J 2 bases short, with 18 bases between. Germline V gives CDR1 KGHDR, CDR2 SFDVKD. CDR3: CATSDATLGNRQETQYF. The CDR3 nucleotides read TGTGCCACCAGTGATGCAACCTTGGGTAACCGACAAGAGACCCAGTACTTC.

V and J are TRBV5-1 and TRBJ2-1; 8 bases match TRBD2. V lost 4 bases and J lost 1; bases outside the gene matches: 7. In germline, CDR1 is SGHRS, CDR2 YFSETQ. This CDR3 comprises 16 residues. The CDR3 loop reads CASSPGGTRSYNEQFF. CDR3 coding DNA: TGCGCCAGCAGCCCGGGGGGGACCCGATCCTACAATGAGCAGTTCTTC.

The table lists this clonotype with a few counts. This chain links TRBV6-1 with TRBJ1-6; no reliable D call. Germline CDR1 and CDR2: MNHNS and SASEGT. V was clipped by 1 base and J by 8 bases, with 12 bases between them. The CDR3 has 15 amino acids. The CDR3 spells CASSEGSPLYSPLHF. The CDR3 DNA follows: TGTGCCAGCAGTGAAGGCAGCCCACTTTATTCACCCCTCCACTTT.

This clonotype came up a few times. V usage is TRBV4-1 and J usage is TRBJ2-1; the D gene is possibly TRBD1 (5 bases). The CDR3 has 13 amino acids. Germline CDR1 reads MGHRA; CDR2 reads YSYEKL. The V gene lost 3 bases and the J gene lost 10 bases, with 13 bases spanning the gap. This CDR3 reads CASSQTVLWEQFF. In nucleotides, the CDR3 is TGCGCCAGCAGCCAGACAGTCCTCTGGGAGCAGTTCTTC.

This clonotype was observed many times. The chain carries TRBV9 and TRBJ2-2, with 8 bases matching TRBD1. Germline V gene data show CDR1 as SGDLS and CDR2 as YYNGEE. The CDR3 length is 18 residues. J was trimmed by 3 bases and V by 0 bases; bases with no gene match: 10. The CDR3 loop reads CASSVDGRGRGDTGELFF. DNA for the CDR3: TGTGCCAGCAGCGTAGATGGCAGGGGGCGCGGGGACACCGGGGAGCTGTTTTTT.

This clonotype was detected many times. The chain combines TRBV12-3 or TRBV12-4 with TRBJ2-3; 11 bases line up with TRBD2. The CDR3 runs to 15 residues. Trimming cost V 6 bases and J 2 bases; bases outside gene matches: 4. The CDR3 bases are TGTGCCAGCAGACTGGGACTAGCGGTCACAGATACGCAGTATTTT. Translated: CASRLGLAVTDTQYF.

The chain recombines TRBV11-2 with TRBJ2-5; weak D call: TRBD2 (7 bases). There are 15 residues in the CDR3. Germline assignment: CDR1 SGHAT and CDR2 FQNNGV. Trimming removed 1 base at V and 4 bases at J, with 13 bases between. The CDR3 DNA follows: TGTGCCAGCAGCTTAGTGGGGGGGCTATTAGAGACCCAGTACTTC. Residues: CASSLVGGLLETQYF.